This entry describes one TCR beta chain. The data originate from a study of T cell changes during pregnancy in multiple sclerosis. TCRdb keeps only in-frame clones here, not all; method: immunoSEQ multiplex PCR. Of around 72,000 clones listed, about 93% are singletons. CDR1 is MNHEY and CDR2 is SVGAGI in the germline V gene. Trimming cost V 6 bases and J 1 base, with 12 bases left between them. This CDR3 is built from 14 residues. Sample: CD4+ T cells from peripheral blood mononuclear cells, taken before pregnancy. The receptor was derived from a female donor with multiple sclerosis, enrolled in a pregnancy study. The rearrangement uses TRBV6-5 and TRBJ1-2; D may be TRBD1 (6 bases). The CDR3 sequence is CASSQGHNNYGYTF. For the CDR3, the DNA is TGTGCCAGCAGCCAGGGACACAATAACTATGGCTACACCTTC.